The source of this T cell receptor beta chain is a study of blood T cells in healthy people across ages. Deletions cut 3 bases from V and 6 bases from J, with 21 bases between. Germline CDR1 reads ENHRY; CDR2 reads SYGVKD. This CDR3 is built from 16 residues. Then a second PCR, running about 6 to 12 cycles, was carried out with a sample-barcoded 5' primer and a J-beta primer mix. TCRdb reanalysed the 5' RACE reads using MiXCR and keeps one entry per CDR3 protein. The repertoire holds 1.5 million to 2 million distinct CDR3 sequences, with roughly 50% as singletons. Sequencing was carried out using blood. The V call is TRBV10-3, the J call TRBJ2-7; D could derive from TRBD1 or TRBD2 (6 bases each). This receptor was taken from a middle-aged woman in good health. The CDR3 protein is CAISDPAGTPFLEQYF. The DNA for the CDR3 is TGTGCCATCAGTGACCCCGCGGGGACACCGTTTCTCGAGCAGTACTTC.